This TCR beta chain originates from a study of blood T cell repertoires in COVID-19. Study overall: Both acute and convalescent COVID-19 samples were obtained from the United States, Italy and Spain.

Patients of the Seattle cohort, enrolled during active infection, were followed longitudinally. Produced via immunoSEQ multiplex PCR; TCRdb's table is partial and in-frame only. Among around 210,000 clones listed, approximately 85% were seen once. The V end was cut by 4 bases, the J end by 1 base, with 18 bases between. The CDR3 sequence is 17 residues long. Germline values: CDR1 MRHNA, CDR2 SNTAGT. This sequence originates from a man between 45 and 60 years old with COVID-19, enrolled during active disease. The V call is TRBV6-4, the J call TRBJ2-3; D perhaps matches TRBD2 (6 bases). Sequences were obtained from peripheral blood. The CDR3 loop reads CASSVLRTSLRTDTQYF. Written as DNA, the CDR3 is TGTGCCAGCAGTGTGCTTCGTACTAGCCTCCGCACAGATACGCAGTATTTT.